The T cell receptor (beta chain) described here comes from a study of T-cell reconstitution after alpha-beta-depleted transplantation in children. CDR3 size: 18 residues. V lost 5 bases to trimming and J lost 3 bases; unmatched junction nucleotides: 12. Germline V lookup: CDR1 KGHDR, CDR2 SFDVKD. Preparation of the TCRbeta library used unique molecular identifiers. MiXCR was run by TCRdb on the PCR reads, yielding one entry per CDR3 protein. There are approximately 650,000 distinct CDR3 sequences in the sample; around 12% occur only once, and roughly 0.77% lies in the top ten. The study's findings and limits: It was reported that alpha-beta T cells came from several hundred expanded graft clones (about two months after transplant).

This clonotype was counted at least ten times. Antigen specificity is unknown. The rearrangement uses TRBV24-1 and TRBJ2-2; TRBD2 agrees at 9 bases. The material sequenced was PBMCs, taken before TCRalphabeta/CD19-depleted stem cell transplant. The clonotype originates from a girl aged 2-10 years with congenital amegakaryocytic thrombocytopenia, due to receive a stem cell transplant. CDR3 residues: CATSAVPGLARYTGELFF. CDR3 nucleotides: TGTGCCACCAGTGCCGTCCCGGGACTAGCCCGCTACACCGGGGAGCTGTTTTTT.